This T cell receptor (beta chain) was sequenced during a study of T-cell reconstitution after alpha-beta-depleted transplantation in children. Points from the study as a whole: Several patients had high TCRbeta diversity at day 60; it came from surviving recipient T cells and thymic progenitors. Roughly two months post-transplant, alpha-beta T cells reportedly originated from several hundred graft clones that had expanded. It was newly produced T cells that mostly accounted for T-cell counts and diversity one year after transplant.

Unique molecular identifiers featured in how the TCRbeta library was prepared. Each CDR3 protein is one row after TCRdb ran MiXCR on the PCR reads. The sample holds around 670,000 distinct CDR3 sequences; 13% are singletons and the top ten take around 0.76%. V dropped 7 bases and J dropped 8 bases, with 24 bases sitting between them. The CDR3 loop spans 16 amino acids. Germline V gene sequence: CDR1 SGHRS, CDR2 YFSETQ. For this clonotype: Its antigen remains unidentified.

This chain links TRBV5-1 with TRBJ1-4; D is unresolved. This receptor was obtained from a girl aged 2-10 years with congenital amegakaryocytic thrombocytopenia, due to receive a stem cell transplant. Sequenced here: PBMCs, sampled before TCRalphabeta/CD19-depleted stem cell transplant. The DNA for the CDR3 is TGCGCCAGCCGACTTTATCCGGGAGGAACATCCGAAAAACTGTTTTTT. As protein: CASRLYPGGTSEKLFF.